This T cell receptor beta chain was identified in a study of blood T cell repertoires in COVID-19. Study as a whole: Samples of COVID-19 (acute and convalescent) were obtained from the United States, Italy and Spain. PBMCs, B-cell-depleted T cells, or T cells were the source of the cDNA or gDNA that made up the material.

This clone appeared a few times. CDR1 is MNHEY, CDR2 SVGAGI, per germline. After removal of 6 bases from V and 6 bases from J, the junction contained 6 bases not matched to a gene. There are 13 residues in the CDR3. Per the study methods: Amplification with reference gene primers provided the estimates of nucleated cell counts. The table came from immunoSEQ multiplex PCR; TCRdb's copy has only in-frame clones and leaves some out. Clonal size and the V and J genes are those of that table, whereas D and trimming came from the DNA. The data hold around 30,000 clones, with approximately 80% observed a single time.

Sequenced input: peripheral blood. The clonotype comes from a woman aged 70-85 years with acute or convalescent COVID-19. The chain combines TRBV6-5 with TRBJ2-7; TRBD1 aligns across 9 bases. Here the CDR3 DNA reads TGTGCCAGCAGCCGGGGACAGGGCAGCGAGCAGTACTTC. This codes for CASSRGQGSEQYF.